Following are 17 T cell receptor beta chains from one sample sequenced in a study of T cells in Graves' hyperthyroidism and ophthalmopathy. The TCR beta CDR3 regions underwent amplification using RNA transcripts as the source. During a first-round RT-PCR of the TCR CDR3, the HTBI primer set was used. Each CDR3 protein is one row after TCRdb ran MiXCR on the multiplex PCR reads. The sample carries about 530,000 distinct CDR3 sequences, 17% recorded once. Sequenced: blood. The origin of the receptors is a woman younger than 30 with Graves' ophthalmopathy.

This clonotype was seen a single time. The J gene is TRBJ1-2, the V gene TRBV20-1, with D possibly being TRBD1 (5 bases). The CDR3 runs 14 residues. The germline gives CDR1 DFQATT, CDR2 SNEGSKA (reference sequence). V was trimmed by 0 bases and J by 5 bases, leaving 13 bases between them. In DNA, the CDR3 is TGCAGTGCTAGAGATGTAGGGACCCGGTATGGCTACACCTTC. This translates into CSARDVGTRYGYTF.

The table lists this clonotype with many counts. J is TRBJ2-3 and V is TRBV27; D might be TRBD1 (6 bases). The CDR3 contains 15 residues. Germline loops: CDR1 MNHEY, CDR2 SMNVEV (reference sequence). V lost 6 bases and J 2 bases, leaving 15 bases between the germline ends. The CDR3 protein is CASRSDRSNTDTQYF. DNA of the CDR3: TGTGCCAGCAGAAGCGACAGGTCCAACACAGATACGCAGTATTTT.

This clonotype was detected many times. CDR3 sequence: CSATADSNHSPLHF. The CDR3, as DNA: TGCAGTGCTACAGCCGACAGCAATCATTCACCCCTCCACTTT. The chain links TRBV20-1 to TRBJ1-6; possible D gene TRBD1, 5 bases. Germline CDR1 reads DFQATT; CDR2 reads SNEGSKA (reference sequence). CDR3 length: 14 residues. With 4 bases removed from V and 8 bases from J, the gap between germline ends came to 15 bases.

This clonotype was seen at least ten times. The chain is built from TRBV7-2 and TRBJ2-3; D gene unclear. Deletions cut 5 bases from V and 4 bases from J, with 10 bases between. This CDR3 region has 13 residues. The germline CDR1 and CDR2 sequences are SGHTA and FQGNSA. Here the CDR3 DNA reads TGTGCCAGCAGCGACCGGAGTTCAGATACGCAGTATTTT. Translating gives CASSDRSSDTQYF.

The table lists this clonotype with many counts. The CDR3, as DNA: TGTGCCAGCAGTGAGGGACAGGGGACAGATACGCAGTATTTT. Encoded protein: CASSEGQGTDTQYF. The chain couples TRBV12-3 or TRBV12-4 to TRBJ2-3; TRBD1 agrees at 10 bases. The CDR3 has 14 amino acids. Unmatched junction bases numbered 2, after V lost 5 bases and J lost 3 bases.

There are a few counts of this clonotype. V and J are TRBV20-1 and TRBJ1-2; 12 bases map to TRBD1. V shed 5 bases, J shed 6 bases, and the junction held 19 bases outside the gene matches. The V gene's germline CDR1 is DFQATT and CDR2 SNEGSKA (reference sequence). The CDR3 spans 18 residues. In DNA form, the CDR3 reads TGCAGTGCTGACGGACCGGGACAGGGGGCGTCGGGTGAAAATGGCTACACCTTC. Translated: CSADGPGQGASGENGYTF.

The J gene is TRBJ1-2, the V gene TRBV3-1, with D perhaps matching TRBD1 (5 bases). The V gene lost 4 bases and the J gene lost 7 bases, with 22 bases spanning the gap. The CDR3 is made up of 16 amino acids. Germline V CDR1 and CDR2: LGHDT, YNNKEL (reference sequence). CDR3 coding DNA: TGTGCCAGCAGCCTATCGACAGTACATATGGGGTCTGGCTACACCTTC. This gives the protein CASSLSTVHMGSGYTF.

With regard to this clonotype: A much larger clone sits a single nucleotide away, making a read error possible. CDR3 protein: CAWKRAGDYNEQFF. The CDR3 region has the DNA TGTGCCTGGAAGCGAGCGGGAGACTACAATGAGCAGTTCTTC. The rearrangement links TRBV30 to TRBJ2-1; 8 nucleotides line up with TRBD2. The ends lost 4 bases at V and 3 bases at J; junction bases unmatched: 5. The length of the CDR3 is 14 residues. Looked up from germline, CDR1 is GTSNPN and CDR2 is SVGIG (reference sequence).

This clonotype has a count of ten or more. V gene TRBV10-3 combines with J gene TRBJ2-1, with D possibly being TRBD2 (6 bases). There are 14 residues in the CDR3. Per germline, CDR1 ENHRY and CDR2 SYGVKD. Trimming stripped 5 bases from V and 5 bases from J, with 13 bases between. The CDR3 is CAISRLVADNEQFF. For the CDR3, the DNA is TGTGCCATCAGTCGACTAGTCGCGGACAATGAGCAGTTCTTC.

There are many counts of this clonotype. The V and J genes are TRBV10-3 and TRBJ1-2, with TRBD1 as a possible D gene (5 bases). V lost 5 bases and J 6 bases, leaving 13 bases between the germline ends. CDR1 and CDR2 from the germline V gene are ENHRY and SYGVKD. The CDR3 has 13 residues. This CDR3 is CAISSTELDGYTF. CDR3 coding DNA: TGTGCCATCAGTTCGACAGAGCTAGATGGCTACACCTTC.

The gene calls are TRBV11-2 and TRBJ1-1, with D unclear. V dropped 1 base and J dropped 0 bases, with 12 bases sitting between them. Germline loops: CDR1 SGHAT, CDR2 FQNNGV. The CDR3 runs 16 residues. CDR3 region: CASSLGSSGLNTEAFF. The CDR3 coding sequence is TGTGCCAGCAGCTTAGGGTCTTCGGGGTTGAACACTGAAGCTTTCTTT.

This clonotype was detected only a few times. CDR3 in amino acids: CASSLPRQGNYGYTF. Here the CDR3 DNA reads TGTGCCAGCAGCCTACCTCGACAGGGGAACTATGGCTACACCTTC. The chain couples TRBV28 to TRBJ1-2, with TRBD1 matching over 8 bases. This CDR3 spans 15 amino acids. V lost 6 bases to trimming and J lost 2 bases; unmatched junction nucleotides: 8. The germline gives CDR1 MDHEN, CDR2 SYDVKM.

The rearrangement links TRBV6-1 to TRBJ1-5; D perhaps matches TRBD1 (6 bases). Trimming took off 4 bases at V and 3 bases at J, with 16 bases between the two ends. The germline V gene encodes CDR1 MNHNS and CDR2 SASEGT. This CDR3 has 16 amino acids. CDR3 protein: CASSAGDWITNQPQHF. The CDR3 bases are TGTGCCAGCAGTGCAGGGGATTGGATAACCAATCAGCCCCAGCATTTT.

This clonotype appeared many times. The CDR3 loop is CASTQRWDHTEAFF. CDR3 coding DNA: TGTGCCAGCACTCAACGGTGGGATCACACTGAAGCTTTCTTT. V is TRBV6-1 and J is TRBJ1-1; D is unclear. CDR1 and CDR2 from the germline V gene are MNHNS and SASEGT. CDR3 length: 14 residues. V lost 7 bases, J lost 3 bases, and 15 bases lay in between.

With respect to this clonotype: Its ends do not fully match the called genes, so a read error is possible. The chain couples TRBV5-1 to TRBJ1-1, with D hard to call. There are 13 residues in the CDR3. Germline V lookup: CDR1 SGHRS, CDR2 YFSETQ. CDR3 sequence: CVSSLVLTAGAFF. DNA for the CDR3: TGTGTCAGCAGCTTGGTACTAACAGCCGGGGCTTTCTTT.

The chain is built from TRBV7-8 and TRBJ1-1; the match to TRBD1 covers 8 bases. Losses at the gene ends were 5 bases for V and 6 bases for J; bases not matched to a gene: 11. This CDR3 has 15 amino acids. CDR1 and CDR2 from the germline V gene are SGHVS and FQNEAQ. The CDR3 nucleotides read TGTGCCAGCAGCCGGGACAGGACGTCATGGGCTGAAGCTTTCTTT. Protein product: CASSRDRTSWAEAFF.

At least ten counts were recorded for this clonotype. V is TRBV2 and J is TRBJ1-2; D gene uncertain. V dropped 0 bases and J dropped 0 bases, with 8 bases sitting between them. CDR1 is SNHLY, CDR2 FYNNEI, per germline. The CDR3 spans 15 residues. For the CDR3, the DNA is TGTGCCAGCAGTGAAGCGGGCGGAGCTAACTATGGCTACACCTTC. Encoded protein: CASSEAGGANYGYTF.